This T cell receptor beta chain was identified in a study of human T cells and chemical hapten exposure. Study summary: The study traced per-sample TCR yield variation mainly to small differences in pooled library volumes. Study-wide results and limits: The study found that DPC sensitization did not change TCRs above 1 in 1000 frequency.

The germline V gene has CDR1 SQVTM and CDR2 ANQGSEA. CDR3 size: 14 residues. V was cut by 6 bases and J by 0 bases, with 13 bases left in between. Individual cDNA molecules in this library carried unique molecular identifiers. How the authors handled the data: The number of TCRs in each sample had a median of about 100,000 and spanned about 20,000 to 700,000. TCRdb reprocessed the RACE reads via MiXCR and lists one record per CDR3 protein. The V and J calls follow TCRdb's processing rather than the paper's. In the table there are 55,000 to 75,000 distinct CDR3 sequences, around 6.5% of which are singletons. In this sample, this clonotype turned up many times. Its target is not known. The time point: healthy volunteer bleed at 6 weeks. From whole blood left unfractionated, total RNA was extracted.

Material for sequencing was whole blood. The chain carries TRBV29-1 and TRBJ2-3; weak D call: TRBD2 (5 bases). The sequence derives from a female donor in good health. Some clones in this sample may be carry-over from other donors' samples. The CDR3 reads CSVNVRGSTDTQYF. The CDR3 DNA reads TGCAGCGTGAATGTGAGAGGGAGCACAGATACGCAGTATTTT.